A single sample is the source of the 31 T cell receptor beta chains below, sequenced in a study of blood T cell repertoires in COVID-19. TCRdb keeps only in-frame clones here, not all; method: immunoSEQ multiplex PCR. The data show fewer than 300,000 clones, around 78% seen once. The sequenced sample was peripheral blood. The receptors were gathered from a woman between 70 and 85 years old with active or convalescent COVID-19.

The chain has TRBV7-2 and TRBJ2-7, with 8 bases aligning to TRBD1. The V segment lost 1 base and the J segment 7 bases; nucleotides outside the gene matches: 9. This CDR3 comprises 15 residues. Germline V gene lookup returns CDR1 SGHTA and CDR2 FQGNSA. As DNA, the CDR3 is TGTGCCAGCAGCTTAGGCCCCCAGGGGGCGCGGGAGCAGTACTTC. Encoded protein: CASSLGPQGAREQYF.

The V and J genes are TRBV7-2 and TRBJ1-1, with D perhaps matching TRBD1 (5 bases). Germline loops: CDR1 SGHTA, CDR2 FQGNSA. The V gene lost 5 bases and the J gene lost 0 bases, with 13 bases spanning the gap. This CDR3 comprises 15 residues. CDR3 amino acids: CASSHETGMNTEAFF. CDR3 coding DNA: TGTGCCAGCAGCCACGAAACAGGTATGAACACTGAAGCTTTCTTT.

The rearrangement links TRBV5-8 to TRBJ1-1; maybe TRBD1 (6 bases). Germline-derived CDR1 and CDR2 are SGHTS and YDEGEE. This CDR3 is 16 amino acids long. The ends were cut back, 0 bases at V and 1 base at J, with 13 bases in the middle. The CDR3: CASSLAGGWGNTEAFF. The CDR3 region has the DNA TGTGCCAGCAGCTTGGCTGGGGGCTGGGGGAACACTGAAGCTTTCTTT.

CDR3 in amino acids: CASSLGLASTDTQYF. In DNA, the CDR3 is TGTGCCAGCTCACTGGGACTAGCCAGCACAGATACGCAGTATTTT. The genes are TRBV18 and TRBJ2-3; 9 bases agree with TRBD2. V shed 4 bases and J 0 bases; nucleotides not matched to a gene: 2. Per germline, CDR1 KGHSH and CDR2 LQKENI. This CDR3 has 15 residues.

This sequence joins TRBV11-3 and TRBJ2-2; no firm D call. Germline CDR1 and CDR2: SGHNT and YENEEA. The CDR3 spans 14 residues. Trimming left V 2 bases short and J 3 bases short, with 7 bases between. CDR3 loop: CASSLFQDTGELFF. CDR3 bases: TGTGCCAGCAGCTTATTTCAGGACACCGGGGAGCTGTTTTTT.

This clone was seen only once. The rearrangement links TRBV3-1 (or the pseudogene TRBV3-2) to TRBJ2-5, with D possibly matching TRBD2 (5 bases). Germline CDR1 is LGHDT and CDR2 is YNNKEL (reference sequence). V was pared by 6 bases and J by 4 bases, with 27 bases between. This CDR3 comprises 18 residues. For the CDR3, the DNA is TGTGCCAGCAGGGACTCACCGGGCCGCCTTAGCTGGGGAGAGACCCAGTACTTC. This encodes CASRDSPGRLSWGETQYF.

V gene TRBV6-5 combines with J gene TRBJ2-1; the D is unclear. V was cut by 2 bases and J by 5 bases, with 16 bases left in between. The CDR3 consists of 16 residues. Per the germline V gene, CDR1 is MNHEY and CDR2 is SVGAGI. DNA for the CDR3: TGTGCCAGCAGTTACACCTCAGCTCTTCGGGACAATGAGCAGTTCTTC. Translated: CASSYTSALRDNEQFF.

The chain joins TRBV7-2 to TRBJ2-7, with TRBD2 matching over 13 bases. V gave up 5 bases and J gave up 7 bases; unmatched junction bases: 11. CDR1 and CDR2 from the germline V gene are SGHTA and FQGNSA. There are 16 residues in the CDR3. CDR3 nucleotides: TGTGCCAGCAGCCCCCCTACTAGCGGGGGGGCGGGAGAGCAGTACTTC. Protein: CASSPPTSGGAGEQYF.

V is TRBV25-1 and J is TRBJ1-2; D remains unclear. Germline V gene data show CDR1 as MGHDK and CDR2 as SYGVNS. The length of the CDR3 is 14 residues. Deletions cut 1 base from V and 8 bases from J, with 14 bases between. CDR3 nucleotides: TGTGCCAGCAGTGAATCTGTCACTAGTAGGGGCTACACCTTC. Translation gives CASSESVTSRGYTF.

This rearrangement joins TRBV10-2 to TRBJ2-7, with TRBD1 identical over 8 bases. Looked up from germline, CDR1 is WSHSY and CDR2 is SAAADI. J gave up 2 bases and V 3 bases, and 6 bases lay outside the gene matches. The CDR3 is 15 residues long. Here the CDR3 reads CASSDGQGTTYEQYF. DNA of the CDR3: TGCGCCAGCAGTGACGGACAGGGCACCACCTACGAGCAGTACTTC.

The chain couples TRBV5-4 to TRBJ1-1; D remains unclear. V lost 9 bases to trimming and J lost 3 bases, with 15 bases between them. Germline assignment: CDR1 SGHNT and CDR2 YYREEE (reference sequence). CDR3 size: 13 residues. DNA for the CDR3: TGTGCCATAAGGAACGGGGAGGACACTGAAGCTTTCTTT. It yields the protein CAIRNGEDTEAFF.

The V gene is TRBV13, the J gene TRBJ1-1, with D possibly TRBD1 on 5 matching bases. This CDR3 is 17 amino acids long. V was cut by 0 bases and J by 1 base, with 15 bases left in between. Germline V gene data show CDR1 as PRHDT and CDR2 as FYEKMQ (reference sequence). CDR3 sequence: CASSLGQASDSNTEAFF. For the CDR3, the DNA is TGTGCCAGCAGCTTAGGACAGGCCTCTGACTCGAACACTGAAGCTTTCTTT.

The chain has TRBV27 and TRBJ1-5; D unclear. The ends were cut back, 6 bases at V and 0 bases at J, with 12 bases in the middle. Germline CDR1 and CDR2: MNHEY and SMNVEV (reference sequence). This CDR3 contains 15 residues. CDR3 bases: TGTGCCAGCAGCCTCGATCCCTATAGCAATCAGCCCCAGCATTTT. Its protein product is CASSLDPYSNQPQHF.

V usage is TRBV10-2 and J usage is TRBJ2-1, with 10 bases aligning to TRBD2. The germline V gene has CDR1 WSHSY and CDR2 SAAADI. The CDR3 consists of 14 residues. V gave up 5 bases and J gave up 5 bases; unmatched junction bases: 3. The CDR3, as DNA: TGCGCCAGCAGTAGGAGCGGGGGGGACAATGAGCAGTTCTTC. Translating it yields CASSRSGGDNEQFF.

The genes are TRBV9 and TRBJ2-5, with a weak D call TRBD2 (5 bases). The germline V and J ends were trimmed by 2 bases and 3 bases, with 8 bases remaining between them. CDR1 is SGDLS and CDR2 is YYNGEE in the germline V gene. The CDR3 consists of 13 residues. CDR3 bases: TGTGCCAGCAGCGTCGGAGGAAAAGAGACCCAGTACTTC. It yields the protein CASSVGGKETQYF. Variable domain in full (rest from reference TRBV9 and TRBJ2-5): DSGVTQTPKHLITATGQRVTLRCSPRSGDLSVYWYQQSLDQGLQFLIQYYNGEERAKGNILERFSAQQFPDLHSELNLSSLELGDSALYFCASSVGGKETQYFGPGTRLLVL.

In its sample, this clone was seen once. The chain joins TRBV2 to TRBJ1-1, with 9 positions matching TRBD1. Germline loops: CDR1 SNHLY, CDR2 FYNNEI. The CDR3 totals 12 residues. V shed 8 bases and J 11 bases; nucleotides not matched to a gene: 9. The CDR3 nucleotides are TGTGCCAGCCGGACCGGGACAGGGAGGGCTTTCTTT. Translation gives CASRTGTGRAFF.

The chain is built from TRBV3-1 (or the pseudogene TRBV3-2) and TRBJ2-1, with 10 bases fitting TRBD1. The junction had 6 bases not matched to a gene; V was cut back by 2 bases and J by 8 bases. The germline gives CDR1 LGHDT, CDR2 YNNKEL (reference sequence). CDR3 length: 15 residues. CDR3 sequence: CASSQPGQGIYEQFF. The CDR3 DNA is TGTGCCAGCAGCCAACCGGGACAGGGGATTTATGAGCAGTTCTTC.

This clone was seen only once. The CDR3: CASGREIYGYTF. The CDR3 DNA reads TGTGCCAGCGGGAGGGAGATCTATGGCTACACCTTC. The chain couples TRBV2 to TRBJ1-2; no firm D call. V was cut by 8 bases and J by 4 bases, with 11 bases left in between. The germline V gene has CDR1 SNHLY and CDR2 FYNNEI. The CDR3 has 12 amino acids.

The chain is built from TRBV5-4 and TRBJ1-3; TRBD1 is a possible D gene (6 bases). V lost 4 bases to trimming and J lost 4 bases, with 15 bases between them. Germline V CDR1 and CDR2: SGHNT, YYREEE (reference sequence). The CDR3 has 15 residues. CDR3 coding DNA: TGTGCCAGCAGCATGAAACAGGGCACGGGAAACACCATATATTTT. Its translation is CASSMKQGTGNTIYF.

The V gene is TRBV11-1, the J gene TRBJ1-4, with 7 bases matching TRBD1. The V and J ends lost 5 bases and 8 bases, in that order; junction bases with no gene match: 11. Germline V gene data show CDR1 as SGHAT and CDR2 as FQDESV (reference sequence). The CDR3 length is 15 residues. This chain's CDR3 is CASSPLDRDDEKLFF. DNA for the CDR3: TGTGCCAGCAGCCCACTCGACAGGGACGACGAAAAACTGTTTTTT.

The CDR3 DNA follows: TGTGCCACCAGCAGTGGGCAGCCTCAAGAGACCCAGTACTTC. This translates into CATSSGQPQETQYF. The chain uses TRBV15 and TRBJ2-5; D gene unclear. CDR1 LNHNV and CDR2 YYDKDF come from the germline V gene (reference sequence). This CDR3 region has 14 residues. Trimming took off 3 bases at V and 2 bases at J, with 10 bases between the two ends.

The rearrangement joins TRBV28 to TRBJ1-6, with D possibly matching TRBD1 (5 bases). V lost 6 bases to trimming and J lost 2 bases, with 8 bases between them. This CDR3 contains 14 residues. The V gene's germline CDR1 is MDHEN and CDR2 SYDVKM. The CDR3 DNA is TGTGCCAGCAGCCTCAGGGCCTATAATTCACCCCTCCACTTT. This sequence encodes CASSLRAYNSPLHF.

Comment on this clone: An end of the junction does not agree with germline; a read error may underlie this. The chain joins TRBV7-7 to TRBJ2-3, with D tentatively TRBD1 (6 bases). Germline V CDR1 and CDR2: SSHAT, FNYEAQ (reference sequence). CDR3 size: 15 residues. Here the CDR3 DNA reads TGTGCTAGCAGCTTAGGACAGCCGAGCGTGGATACGCAGTATTTT. It encodes CASSLGQPSVDTQYF. Full variable domain (rest looked up from reference TRBV7-7 and TRBJ2-3): GAGVSQSPRYKVTKRGQDVTLRCDPISSHATLYWYQQALGQGPEFLTYFNYEAQPDKSGLPSDRFSAERPEGSISTLTIQRTEQRDSAMYRCASSLGQPSVDTQYFGPGTRLTVL.

This rearrangement joins TRBV7-8 to TRBJ1-1; 8 bases agree with TRBD1. Germline CDR1 and CDR2: SGHVS and FQNEAQ. Trimming at V came to 7 bases and at J to 1 base, leaving 2 bases not matched to a gene. CDR3 length: 13 amino acids. The CDR3 region is CASNGQGNTEAFF. DNA for the CDR3: TGTGCCAGCAACGGACAGGGGAACACTGAAGCTTTCTTT.

V usage is TRBV3-1 (or the pseudogene TRBV3-2) and J usage is TRBJ2-1; TRBD2 matches at 9 bases. The CDR3 sequence is 16 residues long. Germline assignment: CDR1 LGHDT and CDR2 YNNKEL (reference sequence). The junction had 7 bases not matched to a gene; V was cut back by 4 bases and J by 3 bases. The CDR3 bases are TGTGCCAGCAGCCCCCCCGCAGCGGGAGGCTACAATGAGCAGTTCTTC. Its translation is CASSPPAAGGYNEQFF.

This clone turned up a few times. The genes are TRBV11-2 and TRBJ2-1, with 9 bases that match TRBD2. The CDR3 spans 19 residues. Germline assignment: CDR1 SGHAT and CDR2 FQNNGV. V was clipped by 1 base and J by 7 bases; unmatched bases: 17. The CDR3 DNA follows: TGTGCCAGCAGCTTAGTGGTGCCGGCGGGAGGGTCTAGGGGGAATGAGCAGTTCTTC. This sequence encodes CASSLVVPAGGSRGNEQFF. The full variable domain, completed using reference TRBV11-2 and TRBJ2-1, is EAGVAQSPRYKIIEKRQSVAFWCNPISGHATLYWYQQILGQGPKLLIQFQNNGVVDDSQLPKDRFSAERLKGVDSTLKIQPAKLEDSAVYLCASSLVVPAGGSRGNEQFFGPGTRLTVL.

The chain combines TRBV2 with TRBJ1-1; D is possibly TRBD1 (6 bases). V lost 7 bases, J lost 1 base, and 10 bases lay in between. The CDR3 has 13 residues. In germline, CDR1 is SNHLY, CDR2 FYNNEI. The CDR3 coding sequence is TGTGCCAGCATTGAGGACAGGAACACTGAAGCTTTCTTT. Translation gives CASIEDRNTEAFF.

The chain combines TRBV3-1 (or the pseudogene TRBV3-2) with TRBJ1-6; D ambiguous. Deletions cut 0 bases from V and 0 bases from J, with 9 bases between. This CDR3 is 17 amino acids long. Looked up from germline, CDR1 is LGHDT and CDR2 is YNNKEL (reference sequence). The CDR3 loop reads CASSQELASSYNSPLHF. In DNA, the CDR3 is TGTGCCAGCAGCCAAGAGTTAGCGAGCTCCTATAATTCACCCCTCCACTTT.

This chain links TRBV6-6 with TRBJ2-7; 8 nucleotides align to TRBD1. The CDR3 contains 15 residues. The germline CDR1 and CDR2 sequences are MNHNY and SVGAGI (reference sequence). Germline trimming cut 7 bases from V and 3 bases from J; bases unmatched to any gene: 11. In DNA form, the CDR3 reads TGTGCCAGCACGCGTGGGGGGACAGGTCTCTACGAGCAGTACTTC. Translation: CASTRGGTGLYEQYF.

This clone occurred once. The chain carries TRBV5-8 and TRBJ1-1; D is undetermined. In germline, CDR1 is SGHTS, CDR2 YDEGEE. This CDR3 contains 14 residues. Trimming stripped 0 bases from V and 2 bases from J, with 8 bases between. CDR3 coding DNA: TGTGCCAGCAGCTTGGGAACAATAAACACTGAAGCTTTCTTT. This sequence encodes CASSLGTINTEAFF.

This chain connects TRBV19 to TRBJ2-1; 8 bases match TRBD1. This CDR3 has 16 residues. V lost 0 bases and J lost 7; bases outside the gene matches: 8. CDR1 LNHDA and CDR2 SQIVND come from the germline V gene (reference sequence). CDR3 coding DNA: TGTGCCAGTAGTATAGATTCCCAGGGGGCCGGGAATGAGCAGTTCTTC. Protein product: CASSIDSQGAGNEQFF. Supplemented by reference TRBV19 and TRBJ2-1, the full variable domain reads DGGITQSPKYLFRKEGQNVTLSCEQNLNHDAMYWYRQDPGQGLRLIYYSQIVNDFQKGDIAEGYSVSREKKESFPLTVTSAQKNPTAFYLCASSIDSQGAGNEQFFGPGTRLTVL.